This entry concerns a single TCR beta chain. Its target antigen remains unknown. No much larger clone exists at a distance of one base, and base qualities are not known. These data come from a study of blood T cell repertoires in COVID-19 (dated by TCRdb to about 2020). Regarding the study in general: Collaborator samples came from the United States, Italy and Spain and covered acute and convalescent phases of COVID-19. Where available, HLA class I and class II types were obtained from metadata supplied by the sample provider rather than from assay-based typing. Samples came from the ongoing ImmuneRACE study (first 160 participants) plus 1,254 subjects from 6 global collaborators. The material from the prospective study consisted of cDNA or gDNA derived from T cells, B-cell-depleted T cells, or PBMCs. Sample metadata almost always included a de-identified subject ID, COVID-19 status, age in years and sex. The repertoires were released in a freely available public database meant as a resource for research on the immune response to SARS-CoV-2. Deeply sampled blood TCRbeta repertoires from subjects exposed to, actively infected with, or recovered from COVID-19 were included in the dataset.

At one collaborating source in Seattle, patients were enrolled during active infection and were followed longitudinally through the course of disease. Each collaborating institution followed its own protocols to collect whole blood in K2EDTA tubes. For TCRbeta analysis, collaborators shipped samples as frozen whole blood, isolated PBMCs, or DNA extracted from either of those sample types. TCRbeta CDR3 regions were amplified from genomic DNA by means of the immunoSEQ Assay, a bias-controlled multiplex PCR. As for the authors' bioinformatics: Within the assay, amplification of reference gene primers was used to estimate how many nucleated cells each sample contained. To quantify the absolute abundance of each unique TCRbeta CDR3 rearrangement, sequence reads were collapsed and filtered. For each sample, productive Simpson clonality was calculated by taking the square root of Simpson's diversity index across productive rearrangements. TCRdb holds this immuneACCESS table with in-frame rearrangements only. Some clones are missing; in checked studies, unresolved V genes explain under half, and the rest has no known cause. V and J calls plus clone size are reproduced from that table; the DNA served to infer D and trimming. A total of approximately 110,000 clones appear in this sample, roughly 90% of them only once. The top ten clones comprise around 2.1% of the sample.

The research as a whole found: The amount of clinical and demographic metadata varied by source and participant and was provided uncurated.

Sequencing input: peripheral blood. This TCR was recovered from a man aged 50-60 years with COVID-19, enrolled during active disease.

The nucleotide sequence is TGTGCCAGCAGCGCTAGCGGGAGTTTGGAGACCCAGTACTTC. Protein translation: CASSASGSLETQYF. Recombination connected TRBV6-5 to TRBJ2-5; TRBD2 aligns with 10 central bases. Including cysteine and phenylalanine, the CDR3 has 14 amino acids. The entry retains the CDR3 DNA only, 42 bases that are in frame from base 1. At the junction V is shortened by 6 bases and J by 5 bases; bases outside the gene matches: 6. The germline V gene sets CDR1 to MNHEY and CDR2 to SVGAGI.